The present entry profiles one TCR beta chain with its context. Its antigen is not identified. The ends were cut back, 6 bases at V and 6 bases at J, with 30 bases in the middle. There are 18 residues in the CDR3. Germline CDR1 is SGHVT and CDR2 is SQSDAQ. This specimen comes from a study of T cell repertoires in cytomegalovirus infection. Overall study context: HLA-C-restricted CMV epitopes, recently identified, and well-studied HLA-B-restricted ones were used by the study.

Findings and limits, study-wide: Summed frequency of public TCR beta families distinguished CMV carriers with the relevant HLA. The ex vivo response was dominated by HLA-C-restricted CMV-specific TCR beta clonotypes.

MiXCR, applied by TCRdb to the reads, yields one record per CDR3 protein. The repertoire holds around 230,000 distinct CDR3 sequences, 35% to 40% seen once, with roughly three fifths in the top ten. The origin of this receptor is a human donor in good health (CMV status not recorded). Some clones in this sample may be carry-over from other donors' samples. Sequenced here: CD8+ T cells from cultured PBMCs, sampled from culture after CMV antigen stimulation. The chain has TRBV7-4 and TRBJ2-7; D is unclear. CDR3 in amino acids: CASRPPVVSGSPNREQYF. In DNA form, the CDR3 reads TGTGCCAGCAGACCTCCGGTGGTATCCGGCTCCCCCAATCGCGAGCAGTACTTC.